A selection of T cell receptor beta chains follows, all from one sample in a study of Graves' ophthalmopathy and Graves' hyperthyroidism. TCRdb itself ran the multiplex PCR reads through MiXCR, one entry per CDR3 protein. This sample has some 240,000 distinct CDR3 sequences, with less than 55% found just once. The sequenced material came from peripheral blood. The receptors come from an adult man with Graves' ophthalmopathy. Each CDR3 is given with its conserved first and last residue. D genes are given only for firm matches. Some rows mark clone size as missing; the rest say once, few, many or name a class of expanded clone.

J	V	size	D	DNA	CDR3
TRBJ1-5	TRBV24-1	.	.	TGTGCCACGGGGGGGCCACTATTCAATCAGCCCCAGCATTTT	CATGGPLFNQPQHF
TRBJ1-2	TRBV20-1	.	.	TGCAGTGCTAGGGCGCAGTCTAGGGATAGGGACCCCTATGGCTACACCTTC	CSARAQSRDRDPYGYTF
TRBJ2-7	TRBV2	.	TRBD2	TGTGCCAGCAGTGGAGCGGGGGGCGTATACGAGCAGTACTTC	CASSGAGGVYEQYF
TRBJ1-2	TRBV4-1	few	TRBD1	TGCGCCAGCAGCTCGGACAGGGGACGTCGGGGCTACACCTTC	CASSSDRGRRGYTF
TRBJ2-5	TRBV10-1	.	TRBD1	TGCGCCAGCAGTCAATCCGGGACAGGGGGTCAAGAGACCCAGTACTTC	CASSQSGTGGQETQYF
TRBJ1-4	TRBV2	many	.	TGTGCCGGGAGGATAACACGGAATGAAAAACTGTTTTTT	CAGRITRNEKLFF
TRBJ2-5	TRBV7-9	many	.	TGTGCCAGCAGCTTAGGGGCGGAAGAGACCCAGTACTTC	CASSLGAEETQYF
TRBJ2-7	TRBV9	once	TRBD1	TGTGCCAGCAGCCATTGGGGCCTGCCGGGACAGGGGACCTACGAGCAGTACTTC	CASSHWGLPGQGTYEQYF
TRBJ2-2	TRBV5-1	few	.	TGCGCCAGCAGCTTGGCCGTGGAGGGCGGGGAGCTGTTTTTT	CASSLAVEGGELFF
TRBJ2-2	TRBV20-1	many	.	TGCAGTGCTCCTGACATCCGGGTCGCCGGGGAGCTGTTTTTT	CSAPDIRVAGELFF
TRBJ1-1	TRBV19	few	TRBD1	TGTGCCAGTAGTATCGGGACAGGGACCACTGAAGCTTTCTTT	CASSIGTGTTEAFF
TRBJ2-5	TRBV4-1	.	.	TGCGCCAGCAGCCAAGATCGATACAGGGACGAGACCCAGTACTTC	CASSQDRYRDETQYF
TRBJ1-6	TRBV20-1	.	.	TGCAGTGCTAGAGCTGCGGGGGGCTTTTCACCCCTCCACTTT	CSARAAGGFSPLHF
TRBJ1-1	TRBV20-1	few	.	TGCAGTGCTAGAAGGGACATCCTTTACACTGAAGCTTTCTTT	CSARRDILYTEAFF
TRBJ2-7	TRBV7-9	.	TRBD1	TGTGCCAGCAGCCCCGGGACAGGGCTCTACGAGCAGTACTTC	CASSPGTGLYEQYF
TRBJ1-5	TRBV15	.	.	TGTGCCACCAGCAGAGATCTGTCGGCAGAGTTTAGCAATCAGCCCCAGCATTTT	CATSRDLSAEFSNQPQHF
TRBJ1-3	TRBV2	few	.	TGTGCCAGCAGCGAAGACAGGTCTGGAAACACCATATATTTT	CASSEDRSGNTIYF
TRBJ2-6	TRBV19	.	.	TGTGCCAGTAGTAAACGGACGCGGGATAATGGGGCCAACGTCCTGACTTTC	CASSKRTRDNGANVLTF
TRBJ1-3	TRBV9	.	.	TGTGCCAGCAGCGCCAACAGGGAAGGTGGAAACACCATATATTTT	CASSANREGGNTIYF
TRBJ2-7	TRBV12-3/TRBV12-4	few	.	TGTGCCAGCAGCCGATGGCCCTCCTCCTACGAGCAGTACTTC	CASSRWPSSYEQYF
TRBJ1-5	TRBV7-2	.	.	TGTGCCAGCTCACCTGGGCCGGTCAATCAGCCCCAGCATTTT	CASSPGPVNQPQHF
TRBJ2-2	TRBV7-2	many	.	TGTGCCAGCAGCCCCAGCGGGCCGAACACCGGGGAGCTGTTTTTT	CASSPSGPNTGELFF
TRBJ1-2	TRBV27	.	.	TGTGCCAGCAGTTTGGTACAGGGTAGCGGCTACACCTTC	CASSLVQGSGYTF
TRBJ1-5	TRBV19	.	.	TGTGCCAGTAATTCAGGAGGGCCCCAGCATTTT	CASNSGGPQHF
TRBJ1-3	TRBV19	.	.	TGTGCCAGTACCCTAGCGGGACGCAACTCTGGAAACACCATATATTTT	CASTLAGRNSGNTIYF
TRBJ1-6	TRBV15	.	.	TGTGCCACCAGCAGAGGACAAGTGTCACCCCTCCACTTT	CATSRGQVSPLHF
TRBJ2-5	TRBV12-3/TRBV12-4	few	.	TGTGCCAGCAGTCCCCGAGGGCAGGGACAAGAGACCCAGTACTTC	CASSPRGQGQETQYF
TRBJ2-7	TRBV5-1	few	TRBD2	TGTGCCAGCAGCTCACAACCCAAGCAGCGGGGGGAGCAGTACTTC	CASSSQPKQRGEQYF
TRBJ2-2	TRBV6-5	once	.	TGTGCCAGCAGTTACGTGAGGTTGGACACCGGGGAGCTGTTTTTT	CASSYVRLDTGELFF
TRBJ2-7	TRBV4-1	.	TRBD1	TGCGCCAGCAGCCTAGGACAGGGGAATGACGAGCAGTACTTC	CASSLGQGNDEQYF
TRBJ1-2	TRBV10-3	.	TRBD1	TGTGCCACGGAAAACCGGGACAGGGGTAACTATGGCTACACCTTC	CATENRDRGNYGYTF
TRBJ2-7	TRBV5-1	.	TRBD1	TGTGCCAGCAGCGTGGGACAGGGGATGTACGAGCAGTACTTC	CASSVGQGMYEQYF
TRBJ1-1	TRBV3-1	.	.	TGTGCCAGCAGCCAAGAACTGGACACTGAAGCTTTCTTT	CASSQELDTEAFF
TRBJ2-7	TRBV6-9	.	TRBD2	TGTGCCAGCAAAGGTCTGGCTAGCGGAGCTTCCACCCTCGAGCAGTACTTC	CASKGLASGASTLEQYF
TRBJ1-1	TRBV7-2	.	.	TGTGCCAGCAGCTTACAGAGCCACATGAACACTGAAGCTTTCTTT	CASSLQSHMNTEAFF
TRBJ1-4	TRBV4-1	.	.	TGCGCCAGCAGCCAAGGGCCGGGACAACCGAATGAAAAACTGTTTTTT	CASSQGPGQPNEKLFF
TRBJ1-5	TRBV13	.	TRBD1	TGTGCCAGCAATGAGTCGGGACAGGGTCAGCCCCAGCATTTT	CASNESGQGQPQHF
TRBJ2-5	TRBV29-1	few	.	TGCAGCGTTGAGAGTACAGGGAAGGAAGAGACCCAGTACTTC	CSVESTGKEETQYF